Shown below are 22 T cell receptor beta chains from a single sample sequenced in a study of siplizumab effects on memory and regulatory T cells. This table comes from immunoSEQ multiplex PCR, and its TCRdb copy is limited to in-frame clones, with some not included. This repertoire shows fewer than 100,000 clones, about 95% found once; its top ten account for less than 20%. Sequenced: CD8+ T cells sorted from blood. The receptors here all came from a human donor in good health.

As regards this clone: One junction end disagrees with the germline gene, perhaps due to a read error. V and J are TRBV7-7 and TRBJ2-5, with 7 bases that match TRBD1. The CDR3 is made up of 16 amino acids. Germline CDR1 reads SSHAT; CDR2 reads FNYEAQ (reference sequence). The CDR3 is CASSPAPTGNQETQYF. The CDR3 DNA sequence: TGTGCTAGCAGCCCAGCCCCGACAGGGAACCAAGAGACCCAGTACTTC.

V usage is TRBV28 and J usage is TRBJ1-2; unclear D gene. V lost 5 bases to trimming and J lost 8 bases, with 15 bases between them. CDR3 length equals 13 residues. Germline-derived CDR1 and CDR2 are MDHEN and SYDVKM. Here the CDR3 reads CASSNTPSGGYTF. CDR3 DNA sequence: TGTGCCAGCAGTAATACCCCATCGGGGGGCTACACCTTC.

The chain carries TRBV6-4 and TRBJ2-3, with D unclear. Germline V CDR1 and CDR2: MRHNA, SNTAGT. Between the trimmed V and J ends, which lost 4 bases and 0 bases, there was a span of 11 bases. This CDR3 is built from 15 residues. CDR3 sequence (DNA): TGTGCCAGCAGTGCCCGACACCATAGCACAGATACGCAGTATTTT. Protein product: CASSARHHSTDTQYF.

In DNA form, the CDR3 reads TGTGCCAGCACCCTAGCGGGAGGGACCACTGAAGCTTTCTTT. It specifies CASTLAGGTTEAFF. V and J are TRBV27 and TRBJ1-1; a weak D match, TRBD1 (5 bases). This CDR3 comprises 14 residues. The V gene lost 7 bases and the J gene lost 4 bases, with 16 bases spanning the gap. Germline CDR1 and CDR2: MNHEY and SMNVEV (reference sequence).

The J gene is TRBJ1-1, the V gene TRBV6-5; D is perhaps TRBD1 (5 bases). V was shortened by 5 bases and J by 4 bases, with 14 bases between the two germline ends. The CDR3 sequence is 14 residues long. Germline lookup yields CDR1 MNHEY and CDR2 SVGAGI. The CDR3 region is CASSQQDSGTEAFF. The CDR3 DNA is TGTGCCAGCAGTCAACAAGACAGTGGCACTGAAGCTTTCTTT.

The rearrangement uses TRBV15 and TRBJ1-2; the D gene is possibly TRBD1 (6 bases). Looked up from germline, CDR1 is LNHNV and CDR2 is YYDKDF (reference sequence). The V and J ends lost 0 bases and 4 bases respectively, with 15 bases between them. The CDR3 loop spans 16 amino acids. CDR3 sequence (DNA): TGTGCCACCAGCAGAGATCTAACAGGGAAGTTCTATGGCTACACCTTC. Its translation is CATSRDLTGKFYGYTF.

The rearrangement uses TRBV6-5 and TRBJ1-4, with D tentatively TRBD1 (6 bases). The germline gives CDR1 MNHEY, CDR2 SVGAGI. The CDR3 consists of 14 residues. V was clipped by 2 bases and J by 8 bases, with 12 bases between them. The CDR3 sequence: CASSYEGGDEKLFF. In DNA, the CDR3 is TGTGCCAGCAGTTACGAAGGGGGAGACGAAAAACTGTTTTTT.

This chain links TRBV7-8 with TRBJ2-2, with a possible D match to TRBD2 (6 bases). Trimming shortened V by 5 bases and J by 2 bases, and 9 bases separated the two germline ends. This CDR3 is 14 amino acids long. In germline, CDR1 is SGHVS, CDR2 FQNEAQ. This chain's CDR3 is CASSARGNTGELFF. CDR3 bases: TGTGCCAGCAGCGCGCGGGGAAACACCGGGGAGCTGTTTTTT.

This chain joins TRBV20-1 and TRBJ1-2; D unresolved. The CDR3 loop spans 9 amino acids. The germline V and J ends were trimmed by 4 bases and 4 bases, with 1 base remaining between them. Germline V gene data show CDR1 as DFQATT and CDR2 as SNEGSKA (reference sequence). The CDR3 DNA reads as TGCAGTGCTACCTATGGCTACACCTTC. This translates into CSATYGYTF.

This rearrangement joins TRBV11-2 to TRBJ1-3; D gene unclear. V was shortened by 7 bases and J by 5 bases, with 12 bases between the two germline ends. The CDR3 has 13 residues. CDR1 is SGHAT and CDR2 is FQNNGV in the germline V gene. CDR3 sequence: CASTISGRNTIYF. The CDR3 bases are TGTGCCAGCACCATCAGCGGGAGAAACACCATATATTTT.

V usage is TRBV28 and J usage is TRBJ1-2; 10 bases are a match to TRBD1. J lost 6 bases, V lost 5 bases, and 6 bases had no gene match. Per the germline V gene, CDR1 is MDHEN and CDR2 is SYDVKM. The CDR3 covers 14 residues. The CDR3 reads CASSPGQGVNGYTF. The CDR3 nucleotides read TGTGCCAGCAGTCCTGGACAGGGGGTGAATGGCTACACCTTC.

The V and J genes are TRBV4-1 and TRBJ1-1; 9 nucleotides match TRBD1. The CDR3 sequence is 17 residues long. CDR1 and CDR2 (germline): MGHRA, YSYEKL. Unmatched junction bases numbered 11, after V lost 0 bases and J lost 6 bases. The CDR3 DNA is TGCGCCAGCAGCCAAGATCCGGGACAGGGCCGAGGCGCTGAAGCTTTCTTT. Amino acids: CASSQDPGQGRGAEAFF.

This chain uses TRBV27 with TRBJ1-2; D unclear. The CDR3 is 17 amino acids. V lost 5 bases and J lost 5, with 24 bases in between. Germline loops: CDR1 MNHEY, CDR2 SMNVEV (reference sequence). CDR3 sequence (DNA): TGTGCCAGCAGTCCCTCGGCCGGGGAATCAATTCCATATGGCTACACCTTC. This gives the protein CASSPSAGESIPYGYTF.

CDR3 in amino acids: CASSPRDRGSTGELFF. For the CDR3, the DNA is TGTGCCAGCAGCCCCCGGGACAGGGGAAGCACCGGGGAGCTGTTTTTT. The chain is built from TRBV7-9 and TRBJ2-2, with TRBD1 identical over 10 bases. V lost 5 bases and J lost 4; bases outside the gene matches: 7. This CDR3 has 16 amino acids. The germline V gene encodes CDR1 SEHNR and CDR2 FQNEAQ (reference sequence).

This rearrangement joins TRBV19 to TRBJ2-1; no clear D. Trimming stripped 3 bases from V and 0 bases from J, with 6 bases between. Per germline, CDR1 LNHDA and CDR2 SQIVND (reference sequence). CDR3 size: 14 residues. The CDR3 protein is CASSIVSSYNEQFF. In DNA, the CDR3 is TGTGCCAGTAGTATTGTGAGCTCCTACAATGAGCAGTTCTTC.

The J gene is TRBJ1-2, the V gene TRBV7-3, with D unresolved. Germline CDR1 is SGHTA and CDR2 is FQGTGA. The CDR3 contains 13 residues. Trimming removed 8 bases at V and 0 bases at J, with 10 bases between. CDR3 in DNA: TGTGCCAGCCCAGTGGTTGCTAACTATGGCTACACCTTC. As protein: CASPVVANYGYTF. The full variable domain, completed using reference TRBV7-3 and TRBJ1-2, is GAGVSQTPSNKVTEKGKYVELRCDPISGHTALYWYRQSLGQGPEFLIYFQGTGAADDSGLPNDRFFAVRPEGSVSTLKIQRTERGDSAVYLCASPVVANYGYTFGSGTRLTVV.

This clone is categorized as medium-sized (0.01 to 0.1%). V is TRBV29-1 and J is TRBJ1-1, with no clear D. CDR3 length: 12 residues. Trimming took 2 bases from V and 5 from J, leaving 9 bases between them. CDR1 is SQVTM and CDR2 is ANQGSEA in the germline V gene. DNA of the CDR3: TGCAGCGTTGAACTGGGGAGTACTGAAGCTTTCTTT. Encoded protein: CSVELGSTEAFF.

The V call is TRBV15, the J call TRBJ2-1; D is tentatively TRBD1 or TRBD2 (5 bases each). This CDR3 has 13 amino acids. V was pared by 5 bases and J by 3 bases, with 8 bases between. CDR1 and CDR2 from the germline V gene are LNHNV and YYDKDF (reference sequence). The CDR3 reads CATSGTRYNEQFF. CDR3 nucleotides: TGTGCCACCAGCGGGACCCGCTACAATGAGCAGTTCTTC.

The chain couples TRBV7-6 to TRBJ2-3, with D possibly matching TRBD2 (7 bases). With 4 bases removed from V and 4 bases from J, the gap between germline ends came to 18 bases. From germline, CDR1 is SGHVS and CDR2 FNYEAQ. This CDR3 region has 16 residues. The CDR3, as DNA: TGTGCCAGCAGCTCGAGGGGCGGGGAGGGGGCAGATACGCAGTATTTT. It is translated as CASSSRGGEGADTQYF. The variable domain in full, completed from reference TRBV7-6 and TRBJ2-3, reads GAGVSQSPRYKVTKRGQDVALRCDPISGHVSLYWYRQALGQGPEFLTYFNYEAQQDKSGLPNDRFSAERPEGSISTLTIQRTEQRDSAMYRCASSSRGGEGADTQYFGPGTRLTVL.

Note on this clone: The junction shows a germline mismatch at one end, possibly a read error. This chain uses TRBV7-7 with TRBJ2-7; D is perhaps TRBD2 (5 bases). Germline assignment: CDR1 SSHAT and CDR2 FNYEAQ (reference sequence). The CDR3 is made up of 13 amino acids. This chain's CDR3 is CASSLEGTYEQYF. In DNA form, the CDR3 reads TGTGCTAGCAGCTTAGAGGGAACCTACGAGCAGTACTTC. The full variable domain, completed using reference TRBV7-7 and TRBJ2-7, is GAGVSQSPRYKVTKRGQDVTLRCDPISSHATLYWYQQALGQGPEFLTYFNYEAQPDKSGLPSDRFSAERPEGSISTLTIQRTEQRDSAMYRCASSLEGTYEQYFGPGTRLTVT.

The gene calls are TRBV9 and TRBJ2-1, with D perhaps matching TRBD2 (5 bases). V was clipped by 3 bases and J by 7 bases, with 14 bases between them. This CDR3 spans 14 amino acids. CDR1 is SGDLS, CDR2 YYNGEE, per germline. The CDR3 DNA follows: TGTGCCAGCAGCGCCGGACGAGGGTATAATGAGCAGTTCTTC. It translates to CASSAGRGYNEQFF.

This chain links TRBV6-1 with TRBJ2-7; 8 bases line up with TRBD2. The CDR3 is 14 amino acids. With 2 bases clipped from V and 5 bases from J, the junction kept 5 bases outside the gene matches. CDR1 is MNHNS, CDR2 SASEGT, per germline. In DNA, the CDR3 is TGTGCCAGCAGTGAAAGGGTGCGGGGGGACGAGCAGTACTTC. It yields the protein CASSERVRGDEQYF.